The present TCR beta chain was sequenced within a study of T cells after yellow fever vaccination (dated by TCRdb to between 2018 and 2021). Study-level background: The SMART-Seq v4 Ultra Low Input RNA kit was used to prepare libraries from fractions with low cell numbers. To follow T-cell clones before and after primary and booster YFV17D yellow fever vaccination, bulk TCR alpha and beta repertoires were sequenced over time. Two healthy male donors, one aged 18 to 30 and one aged 30 to 39 years, were included in the cohort. Blood samples were taken at several timepoints before and after primary and secondary immunization, and bulk PBMC replicates and cell subsets were isolated. Findings and caveats that apply to the study as a whole: After the booster, most of the clones that had expanded following primary vaccination were detected again (almost 98% of CD4 and around 88% of CD8), which suggests that memory was broadly maintained. The study included only a couple of donors, which limits how far the findings can be generalized. Computational filtering was needed because FACS-sorted repertoires could contain abundant contaminating clonotypes from the bulk population. Compared with the primary T-cell response, the secondary T-cell response was weaker but faster, peaking on day 5 rather than day 15. A small fraction of clonotypes showed up in both the CD4 and CD8 compartments, probably as a result of convergent recombination.

Reads for this sample came from an Illumina NovaSeq 6000. TCR cDNA was synthesized by 5'RACE template switching, through which a universal primer site and unique molecular identifiers were introduced. cDNA synthesis was primed from both the TCR alpha and TCR beta constant segments. Two PCR steps were used to amplify libraries, with sample barcodes and sequencing adapters being added in the second step. Libraries were sequenced on Illumina HiSeq 2500 (2x100 bp) or NovaSeq (2x150 bp). As for how the authors treated the data: Reads were demultiplexed and collapsed into UMI consensus sequences with MIGEC, and V(D)J alignment was performed with MiXCR. Using edgeR on replicate PBMC samples, clonotypes were called vaccine-responding if FDR was below 0.01 and the log2 fold change was above 5 up to day 15. Each bulk clonotype was labeled CD4 or CD8 based on which sequenced repertoire, CD4 or CD8, contained the clonotype at higher abundance. TCRdb itself trimmed the public reads at Q25 with fastp, ran MiXCR and retained productive beta chains. Merged by CDR3 protein, the rows form single entries marked with the most common genes and DNA. The V and J calls here are based on TCRdb, not the publication. The sample table holds more than 300,000 distinct CDR3 sequences, of which roughly a tenth were seen once. The ten top clones hold around 3.2% of the sample.

Inclusive of the bounding cysteine and phenylalanine, the CDR3 is 15 residues long. The sequence is cut down to CDR3 DNA, 45 bases in frame from base 1. Explained via the paper, the treatment or condition label denotes: live attenuated yellow fever vaccine strain. A standard Ficoll-Paque protocol was used to isolate PBMCs from peripheral blood. Dynabeads CD4 and CD8 positive selection kits were used to isolate CD4 and CD8 T-cell fractions. TriZol was used to extract RNA from bulk PBMCs, CD4 and CD8 fractions, and dextramer-positive and dextramer-negative fractions. This clonotype showed up many times. Its antigen has not been determined. Base qualities are not provided; no much larger clone lies one nucleotide away.

The specimen comprised CD4+ T cells sorted from PBMCs, sampled 45 days after the yellow fever booster vaccination. This chain joins TRBV21-1 to TRBJ1-5. TRBV21-1 is a pseudogene segment. This sequence originates from a man aged 18 to 29 who received the YFV17D yellow fever vaccine. CDR3 protein: CASSTKRGRPQPQHF. The nucleotide sequence reads TGTGCCAGCAGCACAAAGAGGGGACGGCCGCAGCCCCAGCATTTT.